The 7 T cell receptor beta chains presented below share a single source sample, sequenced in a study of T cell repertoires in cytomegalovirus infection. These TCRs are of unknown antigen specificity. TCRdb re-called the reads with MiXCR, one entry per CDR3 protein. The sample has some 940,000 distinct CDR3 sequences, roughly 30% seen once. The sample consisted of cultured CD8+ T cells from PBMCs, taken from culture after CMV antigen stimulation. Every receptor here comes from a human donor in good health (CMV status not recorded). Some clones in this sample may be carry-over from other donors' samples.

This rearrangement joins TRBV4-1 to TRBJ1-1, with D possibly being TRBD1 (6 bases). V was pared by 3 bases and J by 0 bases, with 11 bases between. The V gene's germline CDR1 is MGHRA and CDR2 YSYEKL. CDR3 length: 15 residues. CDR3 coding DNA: TGCGCCAGCAGCCACTTGACAGGTATGAACACTGAAGCTTTCTTT. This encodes CASSHLTGMNTEAFF.

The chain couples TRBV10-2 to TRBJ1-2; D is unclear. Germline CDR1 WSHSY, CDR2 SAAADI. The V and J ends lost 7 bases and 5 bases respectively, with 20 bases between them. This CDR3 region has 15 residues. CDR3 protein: CASNGPKREGYGYTF. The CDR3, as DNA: TGCGCCAGCAATGGGCCGAAAAGAGAGGGTTATGGCTACACCTTC.

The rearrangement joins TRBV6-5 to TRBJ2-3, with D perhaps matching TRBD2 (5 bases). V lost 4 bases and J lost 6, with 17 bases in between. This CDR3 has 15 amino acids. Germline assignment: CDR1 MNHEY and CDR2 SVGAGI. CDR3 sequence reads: CASSFSGLLSDTQYF. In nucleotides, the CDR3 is TGTGCCAGCAGTTTCTCTGGACTGCTATCGGATACGCAGTATTTT.

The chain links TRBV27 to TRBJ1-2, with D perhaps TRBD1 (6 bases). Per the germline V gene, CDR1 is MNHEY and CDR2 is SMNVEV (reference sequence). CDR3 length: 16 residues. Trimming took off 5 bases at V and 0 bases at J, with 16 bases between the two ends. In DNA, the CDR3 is TGTGCCAGCAGTCGACGCGGACAGCCAGCTAACTATGGCTACACCTTC. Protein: CASSRRGQPANYGYTF.

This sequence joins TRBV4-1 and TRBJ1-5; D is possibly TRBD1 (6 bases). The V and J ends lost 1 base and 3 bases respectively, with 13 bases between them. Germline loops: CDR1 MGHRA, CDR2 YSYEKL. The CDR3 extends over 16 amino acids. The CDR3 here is CASSQVEQGNNQPQHF. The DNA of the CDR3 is TGCGCCAGCAGCCAAGTAGAACAGGGAAACAATCAGCCCCAGCATTTT.

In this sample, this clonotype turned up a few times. Written as DNA, the CDR3 is TGTGCCAGCAGTTCGGACAGCTATAATTCACCCCTCCACTTT. Amino acids: CASSSDSYNSPLHF. This chain joins TRBV6-8 and TRBJ1-6; maybe TRBD1 (6 bases). The germline V gene has CDR1 MNHGY and CDR2 SAAAGT. The CDR3 sequence is 14 residues long. With 4 bases removed from V and 3 bases from J, the gap between germline ends came to 7 bases.

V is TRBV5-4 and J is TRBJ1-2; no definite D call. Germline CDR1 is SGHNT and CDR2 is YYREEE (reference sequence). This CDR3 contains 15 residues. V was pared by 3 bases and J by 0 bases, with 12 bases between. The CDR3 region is CASSSSSTANYGYTF. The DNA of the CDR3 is TGTGCCAGCAGCTCCTCCTCAACAGCTAACTATGGCTACACCTTC.